Below, 17 T cell receptor beta chains from the same sample are listed, as sequenced in a study of T-cell memory formation after mild COVID-19. TCRdb called the 5' RACE reads again in MiXCR, with one record for every CDR3 protein. The sample carries approximately 500,000 distinct CDR3 sequences, roughly 23% recorded once. The material sequenced was PBMCs or a T cell subset sorted from them (not recorded which). Receptors originate from an adult woman who had mild COVID-19 (a few samples of this study predate the infection). Cell type and time point are not known.

This sequence joins TRBV20-1 and TRBJ2-1, with a tentative D call TRBD1 (6 bases). This CDR3 has 15 residues. CDR1 is DFQATT, CDR2 SNEGSKA, per germline (reference sequence). V shed 4 bases and J shed 3 bases, with 16 bases lying between them. CDR3 sequence reads: CSATSETGGYNEQFF. The CDR3 coding sequence is TGCAGTGCTACTTCCGAGACAGGCGGCTACAATGAGCAGTTCTTC.

This clonotype appeared a few times. The V gene is TRBV5-1, the J gene TRBJ2-1; 11 bases align to TRBD2. Looked up from germline, CDR1 is SGHRS and CDR2 is YFSETQ. This CDR3 has 19 amino acids. The V gene end was trimmed by 2 bases and the J gene end by 0 bases; junction bases not matched to a gene: 10. The DNA of the CDR3 is TGCGCCAGCAGCTTTCGTTCCCAAACTAGCGGGAGCTCCTACAATGAGCAGTTCTTC. This gives the protein CASSFRSQTSGSSYNEQFF.

CDR3 DNA sequence: TGTGCCAGCAGCTTGGGGGCGGGAGGGACCTACGAGCAGTACTTC. Amino acid sequence: CASSLGAGGTYEQYF. The rearrangement links TRBV7-9 to TRBJ2-7; 9 nucleotides align to TRBD2. V trimming: 3 bases; J trimming: 2 bases; junction bases outside the gene matches: 5. Germline V gene data show CDR1 as SEHNR and CDR2 as FQNEAQ (reference sequence). This CDR3 region has 15 residues.

The chain recombines TRBV7-9 with TRBJ1-3; TRBD1 is a possible D gene (5 bases). Trimming removed 4 bases from V and 3 bases from J, with 13 bases in between. Germline lookup yields CDR1 SEHNR and CDR2 FQNEAQ (reference sequence). The CDR3 is 15 residues long. CDR3 region: CASSSDGAFGNTIYF. The DNA for the CDR3 is TGTGCCAGCAGCTCGGACGGGGCTTTTGGAAACACCATATATTTT.

V and J are TRBV7-2 and TRBJ2-1, with D perhaps given as TRBD1 or TRBD2 (5 bases each). Between the trimmed V and J ends, which lost 2 bases and 2 bases, there was a span of 13 bases. CDR1 and CDR2 (germline): SGHTA, FQGNSA. CDR3 size: 16 residues. The chain's CDR3 is CASSLRGRAPYNEQFF. The DNA of the CDR3 is TGTGCCAGCAGCTTAAGGGGACGCGCACCCTACAATGAGCAGTTCTTC.

CDR3 bases: TGTGCCAGCAGCGTAATGAGCGGGGGTTTCTACGAGCAGTACTTC. Translated, it gives CASSVMSGGFYEQYF. V and J are TRBV9 and TRBJ2-7; 8 bases match TRBD2. Germline values: CDR1 SGDLS, CDR2 YYNGEE. The CDR3 consists of 15 residues. V was pared by 1 base and J by 3 bases, with 6 bases of the junction left unmatched.

This clonotype was seen a few times. The chain employs TRBV5-6 and TRBJ2-7; D may correspond to TRBD1 or TRBD2 (5 bases each). The germline CDR1 and CDR2 sequences are SGHDT and YYEEEE. V lost 0 bases and J 2 bases, leaving 9 bases between the germline ends. The length of the CDR3 is 14 residues. DNA for the CDR3: TGTGCCAGCAGCTTGGGGGACCCTCCCTACGAGCAGTACTTC. Protein product: CASSLGDPPYEQYF.

The gene calls are TRBV2 and TRBJ2-2; 11 bases map to TRBD2. J lost 1 base, V lost 7 bases, and 5 bases had no gene match. Germline V CDR1 and CDR2: SNHLY, FYNNEI. The CDR3 runs 16 residues. CDR3 sequence: CASKLGTSGNTGELFF. The CDR3 DNA reads as TGTGCCAGCAAACTAGGGACTAGCGGGAACACCGGGGAGCTGTTTTTT.

J is TRBJ2-1 and V is TRBV24-1; 9 nucleotides align to TRBD1. V shed 9 bases and J 13 bases; nucleotides not matched to a gene: 12. The germline V gene has CDR1 KGHDR and CDR2 SFDVKD. CDR3 length: 13 amino acids. The CDR3 DNA reads TGTGCCACCCGACGGACAGGGGCCGAGGATCAGTTCTTC. Its translation is CATRRTGAEDQFF.

The table lists this clonotype with a count of one. The V and J genes are TRBV25-1 and TRBJ2-7, with D possibly called TRBD1 or TRBD2 (5 bases each). V was shortened by 1 base and J by 5 bases, with 12 bases between the two germline ends. This CDR3 comprises 14 residues. Germline CDR1 is MGHDK and CDR2 is SYGVNS. The CDR3 region is CASSEWGMVDEQYF. For the CDR3, the DNA is TGTGCCAGCAGTGAATGGGGGATGGTTGACGAGCAGTACTTC.

The V and J genes are TRBV7-8 and TRBJ2-7, with TRBD1 matching 9 bases. The V gene's germline CDR1 is SGHVS and CDR2 FQNEAQ. Trimming at V came to 4 bases and at J to 12 bases, leaving 7 bases not matched to a gene. CDR3 length: 12 amino acids. The CDR3 protein is CASSSLQGAGYF. The CDR3 DNA sequence: TGTGCCAGCAGCTCACTACAGGGGGCCGGGTACTTC.

The V call is TRBV20-1, the J call TRBJ2-1; TRBD2 agrees at 7 bases. The CDR3 runs to 14 residues. Germline V gene data show CDR1 as DFQATT and CDR2 as SNEGSKA (reference sequence). V was pared by 4 bases and J by 4 bases, with 7 bases of the junction left unmatched. CDR3 DNA: TGCAGTGCTAAACCCCTAGCGGAGTACAATGAGCAGTTCTTC. Protein product: CSAKPLAEYNEQFF.

This chain uses TRBV9 with TRBJ1-2, with D uncertain. Between the trimmed V and J ends, which lost 0 bases and 1 base, there was a span of 4 bases. The CDR3 is 13 amino acids. Germline V lookup: CDR1 SGDLS, CDR2 YYNGEE. The CDR3, as DNA: TGTGCCAGCAGCGTAGCGGTTAACTATGGCTACACCTTC. Its translation is CASSVAVNYGYTF.

This clonotype was picked up a small number of times. V gene TRBV25-1 combines with J gene TRBJ1-6; no reliable D call. V shed 2 bases and J shed 10 bases, with 12 bases lying between them. Germline assignment: CDR1 MGHDK and CDR2 SYGVNS. This CDR3 region has 14 residues. CDR3 coding DNA: TGTGCCAGCAGTGAAGCCAGCCCGAGGTCACCCCTCCACTTT. Protein product: CASSEASPRSPLHF. The full variable domain, completed using reference TRBV25-1 and TRBJ1-6, is EADIYQTPRYLVIGTGKKITLECSQTMGHDKMYWYQQDPGMELHLIHYSYGVNSTEKGDLSSESTVSRIRTEHFPLTLESARPSHTSQYLCASSEASPRSPLHFGNGTRLTVT.

The chain has TRBV6-6 and TRBJ1-4; D is ambiguous. Germline CDR1 is MNHNY and CDR2 is SVGAGI (reference sequence). Trimming removed 2 bases at V and 12 bases at J, with 10 bases between. The CDR3 runs to 12 residues. CDR3: CASSYDARELFF. For the CDR3, the DNA is TGTGCCAGCAGTTACGATGCGAGGGAACTGTTTTTT.

The chain carries TRBV12-3 or TRBV12-4 and TRBJ1-3; tentative D call: TRBD1 (5 bases). The CDR3 is 14 amino acids. V was trimmed by 6 bases and J by 4 bases, leaving 13 bases between them. CDR3 protein: CASSRDSAGNTIYF. CDR3 bases: TGTGCCAGCAGCAGAGACAGTGCCGGAAACACCATATATTTT.

This clonotype has more than one count but fewer than ten. The rearrangement uses TRBV5-1 and TRBJ2-1; 11 bases are a match to TRBD2. The V gene's germline CDR1 is SGHRS and CDR2 YFSETQ. V shed 0 bases, J shed 8 bases, and the junction held 10 bases outside the gene matches. The CDR3 has 17 amino acids. The CDR3 region has the DNA TGCGCCAGCAGCTTGGTCGCTAGCGGGGGGCCTAGAGATGAGCAGTTCTTC. Translating gives CASSLVASGGPRDEQFF. The full variable domain, its missing parts supplied by reference TRBV5-1 and TRBJ2-1, is KAGVTQTPRYLIKTRGQQVTLSCSPISGHRSVSWYQQTPGQGLQFLFEYFSETQRNKGNFPGRFSGRQFSNSRSEMNVSTLELGDSALYLCASSLVASGGPRDEQFFGPGTRLTVL.